This entry lists 20 T cell receptor beta chains sequenced from one sample in a study of T cells in Graves' hyperthyroidism and ophthalmopathy. TCR beta CDR3 region amplification was performed from RNA transcripts. HTBI primers drove first-round RT-PCR of the TCR CDR3. TCRdb analysed the multiplex PCR reads with MiXCR anew, one entry per CDR3 protein. The sample holds 400,000 to 600,000 distinct CDR3 sequences; less than 25% are singletons and the top ten take 26%. The sequencing input was blood. The receptors originated from a man aged 18 to 30 with Graves' hyperthyroidism.

The chain employs TRBV6-2 or TRBV6-3 and TRBJ2-2; 13 bases align to TRBD2. The V gene's germline CDR1 is MNHEY and CDR2 SVGEGT. Trimming at V came to 7 bases and at J to 4 bases, leaving 12 bases not matched to a gene. CDR3 length: 18 residues. Here the CDR3 DNA reads TGTGCCAGCAAAGGACTAGCGGGGGAAGACTCTAGCACCGGGGAGCTGTTTTTT. Its protein product is CASKGLAGEDSSTGELFF.

This clonotype was observed at least ten times. V is TRBV27 and J is TRBJ2-7; either TRBD1 or TRBD2 may supply D (5 bases each). V lost 3 bases, J lost 2 bases, and 8 bases lay in between. The CDR3 is 13 amino acids. Germline V lookup: CDR1 MNHEY, CDR2 SMNVEV (reference sequence). CDR3 DNA: TGTGCCAGCAGTTTGGGGGAGACCTACGAGCAGTACTTC. It encodes CASSLGETYEQYF.

The chain links TRBV7-8 to TRBJ2-7, with 10 nucleotides matching TRBD2. Per germline, CDR1 SGHVS and CDR2 FQNEAQ. The V gene end was trimmed by 3 bases and the J gene end by 6 bases; junction bases not matched to a gene: 8. The CDR3 length is 15 residues. CDR3 DNA sequence: TGTGCCAGCAGCTTCCAAGCGGGAGGGCTGTCCGAGCAGTACTTC. It specifies CASSFQAGGLSEQYF.

This clonotype was detected many times. The genes are TRBV19 and TRBJ2-2, with TRBD1 identical over 8 bases. This CDR3 comprises 16 residues. CDR1 is LNHDA and CDR2 is SQIVND in the germline V gene (reference sequence). V shed 9 bases, J shed 3 bases, and the junction held 12 bases outside the gene matches. This CDR3 reads CASMDRARMDTGELFF. The CDR3 coding sequence is TGTGCCAGCATGGACAGGGCTAGGATGGACACCGGGGAGCTGTTTTTT.

V gene TRBV6-1 combines with J gene TRBJ1-1; D is perhaps TRBD1 (6 bases). The ends were cut back, 5 bases at V and 11 bases at J, with 15 bases in the middle. The germline CDR1 and CDR2 sequences are MNHNS and SASEGT. The CDR3 extends over 12 amino acids. The CDR3 sequence is CASSPGGIRAFF. CDR3 in DNA: TGTGCCAGCAGTCCCGGGGGCATCCGGGCTTTCTTT.

This clonotype was picked up many times. The chain recombines TRBV4-1 with TRBJ1-1, with 9 nucleotides matching TRBD1. V was pared by 3 bases and J by 2 bases, with 4 bases of the junction left unmatched. This CDR3 spans 15 amino acids. CDR1 and CDR2 from the germline V gene are MGHRA and YSYEKL. The CDR3 DNA follows: TGCGCCAGCAGCCAGGGGGACAGGGTTAACACTGAAGCTTTCTTT. It is translated as CASSQGDRVNTEAFF.

As to this clonotype: A read error may be the cause here, since a much bigger clone is one base away. The chain couples TRBV19 to TRBJ2-2; TRBD1 is a possible D gene (6 bases). CDR1 is LNHDA and CDR2 is SQIVND in the germline V gene (reference sequence). This CDR3 has 14 amino acids. CDR3 sequence reads: CASGGRTVAGELCF. As DNA, the CDR3 is TGTGCCTCAGGAGGCAGGACAGTGGCCGGGGAGCTGTGTTTT. Full variable domain (rest looked up from reference TRBV19 and TRBJ2-2): DGGITQSPKYLFRKEGQNVTLSCEQNLNHDAMYWYRQDPGQGLRLIYYSQIVNDFQKGDIAEGYSVSREKKESFPLTVTSAQKNPTAFYLCASGGRTVAGELCFGEGSRLTVL.

This clonotype has a count of ten or more. The gene calls are TRBV20-1 and TRBJ2-6; D ambiguous. The CDR3 totals 12 residues. Trimming removed 5 bases at V and 1 base at J, with 3 bases between. The germline gives CDR1 DFQATT, CDR2 SNEGSKA (reference sequence). The CDR3 loop is CSAVSGANVLTF. CDR3 coding DNA: TGCAGTGCTGTGTCTGGGGCCAACGTCCTGACTTTC.

In this sample, this clonotype turned up a few times. The chain joins TRBV14 to TRBJ2-7; tentatively, D is TRBD1 (6 bases). There are 13 residues in the CDR3. The germline V gene encodes CDR1 SGHDN and CDR2 FVKESK. V was shortened by 2 bases and J by 4 bases, with 9 bases between the two germline ends. CDR3 protein: CASSQLQGYEQYF. In nucleotides, the CDR3 is TGTGCCAGCAGCCAACTCCAGGGGTACGAGCAGTACTTC.

This clonotype was counted at least ten times. The chain links TRBV20-1 to TRBJ1-2, with TRBD1 as a possible D gene (5 bases). CDR3 length: 13 amino acids. Trimming removed 7 bases from V and 4 bases from J, with 16 bases in between. Germline V gives CDR1 DFQATT, CDR2 SNEGSKA (reference sequence). The chain's CDR3 is CSDSGGEPYGYTF. The CDR3 DNA sequence: TGCAGTGATAGTGGGGGGGAACCCTATGGCTACACCTTC.

This clonotype was found many times. This chain connects TRBV24-1 to TRBJ1-2; TRBD1 might be the D (5 bases). Germline V gene sequence: CDR1 KGHDR, CDR2 SFDVKD. The germline V and J ends were trimmed by 3 bases and 2 bases, with 9 bases remaining between them. The CDR3 length is 14 residues. CDR3 sequence: CATSDSGDNYGYTF. The CDR3 nucleotides are TGTGCCACCAGTGATAGTGGGGACAACTATGGCTACACCTTC.

This clonotype was recorded a few times. The chain couples TRBV6-2 or TRBV6-3 to TRBJ2-7, with no clear D. CDR1 MNHEY and CDR2 SVGEGT come from the germline V gene. The CDR3 has 15 amino acids. V dropped 4 bases and J dropped 5 bases, with 18 bases sitting between them. The CDR3 DNA reads as TGTGCCAGCAGTTCAGCCATAGCACGCATCGACGAGCAGTACTTC. This codes for CASSSAIARIDEQYF.

This clonotype was picked up one time. This chain joins TRBV28 and TRBJ1-1; D is unresolved. The CDR3 is 12 residues long. The V end was cut by 1 base, the J end by 5 bases, with 5 bases between. CDR1 MDHEN and CDR2 SYDVKM come from the germline V gene. CDR3 in DNA: TGTGCCAGCAGTTTATTTGAGACTGAAGCTTTCTTT. Amino acid sequence: CASSLFETEAFF.

The CDR3 loop is CASSELGGVGEAFF. CDR3 DNA sequence: TGTGCCAGCAGTGAATTGGGGGGGGTAGGTGAAGCTTTCTTT. The chain links TRBV6-1 to TRBJ1-1; D is perhaps TRBD1 (5 bases). CDR1 and CDR2 (germline): MNHNS, SASEGT. Trimming removed 2 bases at V and 7 bases at J, with 14 bases between. This CDR3 is 14 amino acids long.

In the case of this clonotype: A much larger clonotype is one base distant, so this may be a read error. The CDR3 region has the DNA TGTGCCAGTAGCGCAGGACAGCAAGAGACCCGGTACTTC. It yields the protein CASSAGQQETRYF. The chain has TRBV19 and TRBJ2-5; D is perhaps TRBD1 (6 bases). The CDR3 extends over 13 amino acids. Germline V gene data show CDR1 as LNHDA and CDR2 as SQIVND (reference sequence).

In this sample, this clonotype turned up many times. J is TRBJ1-5 and V is TRBV6-2 or TRBV6-3; the match to TRBD1 covers 7 bases. The CDR3 has 18 amino acids. From germline, CDR1 is MNHEY and CDR2 SVGEGT. Unmatched junction bases numbered 14, after V lost 6 bases and J lost 0 bases. The CDR3 region has the DNA TGTGCCAGCAGCCCCACGACAGGGCTACTTACTAGCAATCAGCCCCAGCATTTT. Translation: CASSPTTGLLTSNQPQHF.

The chain uses TRBV5-1 and TRBJ1-3, with D uncertain. The CDR3 contains 14 residues. Trimming shortened V by 3 bases and J by 2 bases, and 9 bases separated the two germline ends. Germline-derived CDR1 and CDR2 are SGHRS and YFSETQ. As DNA, the CDR3 is TGCGCCAGCAGCTCGGCCGGGGCTGGAAACACCATATATTTT. It translates to CASSSAGAGNTIYF.

This clonotype was seen many times. This rearrangement joins TRBV20-1 to TRBJ1-3; no definite D call. The V and J ends lost 5 bases and 3 bases respectively, with 14 bases between them. Germline values: CDR1 DFQATT, CDR2 SNEGSKA (reference sequence). CDR3 length: 14 residues. Written as DNA, the CDR3 is TGCAGTGCTCGCGACGGGAGCCGTGGAAACACCATATATTTT. Amino acids: CSARDGSRGNTIYF.

This clonotype was counted between two and nine times. This chain links TRBV28 with TRBJ2-2, with 7 bases identical to TRBD2. Germline V gene data show CDR1 as MDHEN and CDR2 as SYDVKM. CDR3 length: 13 residues. The V and J ends lost 11 bases and 4 bases, in that order; junction bases with no gene match: 7. The CDR3 coding sequence is TGTGCCCTGGGGGGGAGAGTCACCGGGGAGCTGTTTTTT. Its translation: CALGGRVTGELFF.

This clonotype has a count of ten or more. V usage is TRBV6-1 and J usage is TRBJ1-1, with 7 bases fitting TRBD1. This CDR3 is 15 amino acids long. V gave up 7 bases and J gave up 1 base; unmatched junction bases: 9. The germline gives CDR1 MNHNS, CDR2 SASEGT. The CDR3 spells CASTGGGAGNTEAFF. The CDR3 nucleotides read TGTGCCAGCACTGGAGGGGGCGCGGGGAACACTGAAGCTTTCTTT.